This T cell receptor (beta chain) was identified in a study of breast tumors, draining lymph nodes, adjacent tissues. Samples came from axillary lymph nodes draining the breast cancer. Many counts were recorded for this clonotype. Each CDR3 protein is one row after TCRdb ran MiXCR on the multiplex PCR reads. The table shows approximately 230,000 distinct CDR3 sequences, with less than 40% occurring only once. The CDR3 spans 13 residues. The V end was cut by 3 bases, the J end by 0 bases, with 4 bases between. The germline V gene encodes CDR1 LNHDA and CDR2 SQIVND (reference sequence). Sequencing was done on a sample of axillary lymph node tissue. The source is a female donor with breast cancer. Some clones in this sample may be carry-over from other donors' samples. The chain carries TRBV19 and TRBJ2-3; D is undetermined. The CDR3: CASSIESTDTQYF. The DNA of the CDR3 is TGTGCCAGTAGTATCGAGAGCACAGATACGCAGTATTTT.